This T cell receptor (beta chain) was identified in a study of post-analysis software for immune sequencing data (dated by TCRdb to between 2015 and 2016). Regarding the study in general: Disease courses on record covered relapsing-remitting, secondary progressive and progressive-relapsing multiple sclerosis, though some patients had no subtype annotation. A subset of samples was prepared in parallel using single-end sample barcoding, then pooled and co-amplified after Illumina adapter ligation. Patient repertoires were compared against roughly 12 previously published healthy control repertoires from donors aged about 6 to 26 years.

To demonstrate the VDJtools post-analysis software, TCR beta repertoires were profiled from the peripheral blood of more than 10 young patients with multiple sclerosis. Multiple sclerosis patients were children and adolescents aged roughly 6 to 15 years. Overall study results and their limits: Patients showed significantly higher frequencies than controls for roughly 5 TRBV segments, among them TRBV5-6, TRBV5-1 and TRBV20-1. The control group was slightly older than the multiple sclerosis patient group. Compared with controls, multiple sclerosis patients had significantly lower normalized Chao1 diversity, a finding suggesting substantial peripheral T-cell clonal expansion. When samples were clustered directly using the F measure, samples prepared in the same batch co-clustered strongly, which prompted a batch-effect correction.

There are 12 amino acids in the CDR3, from cysteine to phenylalanine inclusive. The retained sequence is limited to the CDR3, 36 bases, with the frame set at the first base. The library was produced with PCR. The listed sequencing device is Illumina HiSeq 2500. Unique molecular identifiers were incorporated into TCR beta cDNA libraries to reduce PCR and sequencing biases. Roughly 0.5 million cDNA molecules were obtained per 1 to 10 million input T cells, so each molecule approximated one T cell. The patient libraries were prepared and sequenced with the same protocol used for the earlier healthy control dataset. Within a given batch, samples were prepared together, multiplexed and sequenced on the same HiSeq lane. As for how the authors treated the data: Raw barcoded reads were processed with MIGEC, discarding single-read molecular identifier groups before consensus assembly and CDR3 extraction. VDJtools was used for post-analysis of the clonotype tables, with diversity normalized by down-sampling every dataset to the smallest sample size. Repertoire overlap clustering matched CDR3 amino acid but not nucleotide sequences to correct batch-related cross-sample contamination. The public reads were reprocessed in TCRdb via fastp at Q25 and MiXCR, keeping in-frame beta chains. Each record represents a unique CDR3 protein, reported with the most common genes and DNA among its rows. Here the V and J calls rest on TCRdb's processing, not on the authors' analysis. This sample is represented by hundreds of thousands of distinct CDR3 sequences; roughly 45% of them were singletons. 9.5% to 13% of the sample lies in the top ten.

This clonotype occurred a few times. Its antigen is currently not known. Sequence at one end of the junction differs from germline and may be a read error. This clonotype originated in a girl aged 5-17 years with multiple sclerosis. The sequence links TRBV12-3 or TRBV12-4 to TRBJ2-1, with 7 central nucleotides matching TRBD1. Sequenced input: blood. The CDR3 amino acid sequence is: CASNLQGNEQFF. The DNA sequence follows: TGTGCCAGCAATTTACAGGGGAATGAGCAGTTCTTC.